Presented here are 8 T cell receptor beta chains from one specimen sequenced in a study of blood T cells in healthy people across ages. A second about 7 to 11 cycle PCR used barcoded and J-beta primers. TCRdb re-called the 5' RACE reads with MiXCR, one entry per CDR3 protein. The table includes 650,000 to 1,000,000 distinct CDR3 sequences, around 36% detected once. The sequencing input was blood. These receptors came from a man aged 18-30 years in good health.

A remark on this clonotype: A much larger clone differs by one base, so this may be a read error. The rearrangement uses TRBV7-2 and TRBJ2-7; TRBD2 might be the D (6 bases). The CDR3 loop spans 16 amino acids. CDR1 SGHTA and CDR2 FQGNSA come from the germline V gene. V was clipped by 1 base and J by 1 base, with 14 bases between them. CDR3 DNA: TGTGCCAGCAGCTTAGGGAGGGGAGGCCCTTCCTACGAGCAGTACTTC. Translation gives CASSLGRGGPSYEQYF.

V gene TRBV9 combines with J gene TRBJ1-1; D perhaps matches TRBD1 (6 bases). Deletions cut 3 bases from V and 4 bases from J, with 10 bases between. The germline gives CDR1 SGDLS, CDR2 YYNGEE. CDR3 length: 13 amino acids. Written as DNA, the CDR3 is TGTGCCAGCAGCGGAGGGGGGAGCACTGAAGCTTTCTTT. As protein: CASSGGGSTEAFF. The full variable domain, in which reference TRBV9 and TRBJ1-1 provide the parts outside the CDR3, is DSGVTQTPKHLITATGQRVTLRCSPRSGDLSVYWYQQSLDQGLQFLIQYYNGEERAKGNILERFSAQQFPDLHSELNLSSLELGDSALYFCASSGGGSTEAFFGQGTRLTVV.

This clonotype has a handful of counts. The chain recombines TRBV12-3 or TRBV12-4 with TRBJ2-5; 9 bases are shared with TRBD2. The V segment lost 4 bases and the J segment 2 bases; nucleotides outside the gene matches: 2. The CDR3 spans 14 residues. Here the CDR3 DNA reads TGTGCCAGCAGTTCGCGGGGGGGGCAAGAGACCCAGTACTTC. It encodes CASSSRGGQETQYF.

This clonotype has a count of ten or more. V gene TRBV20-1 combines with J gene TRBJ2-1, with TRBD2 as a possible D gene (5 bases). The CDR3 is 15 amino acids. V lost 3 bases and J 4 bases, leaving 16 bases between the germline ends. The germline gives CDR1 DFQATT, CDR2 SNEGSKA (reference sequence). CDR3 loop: CSASEGVPPYNEQFF. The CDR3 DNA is TGCAGTGCTAGCGAGGGCGTCCCACCTTACAATGAGCAGTTCTTC.

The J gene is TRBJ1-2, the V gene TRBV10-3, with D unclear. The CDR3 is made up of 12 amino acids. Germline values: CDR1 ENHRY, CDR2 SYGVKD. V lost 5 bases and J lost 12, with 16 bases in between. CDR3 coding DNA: TGTGCCATCAGTCGCGACGGAGGGTTGAACACCTTC. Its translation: CAISRDGGLNTF.

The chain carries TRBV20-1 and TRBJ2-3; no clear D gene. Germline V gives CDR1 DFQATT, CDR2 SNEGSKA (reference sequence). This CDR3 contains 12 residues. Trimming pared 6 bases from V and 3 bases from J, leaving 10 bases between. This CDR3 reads CSAILTTDTQYF. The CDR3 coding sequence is TGCAGTGCCATCTTGACAACAGATACGCAGTATTTT.

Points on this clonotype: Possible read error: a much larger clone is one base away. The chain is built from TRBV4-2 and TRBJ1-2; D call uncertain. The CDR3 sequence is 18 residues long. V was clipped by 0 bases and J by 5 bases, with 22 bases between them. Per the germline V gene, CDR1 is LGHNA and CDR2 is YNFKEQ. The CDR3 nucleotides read TGTGCCAGCAGCCAAGACGCCGTAAGGGCCCTACAGAGTTATGGCTACACCTTC. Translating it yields CASSQDAVRALQSYGYTF.

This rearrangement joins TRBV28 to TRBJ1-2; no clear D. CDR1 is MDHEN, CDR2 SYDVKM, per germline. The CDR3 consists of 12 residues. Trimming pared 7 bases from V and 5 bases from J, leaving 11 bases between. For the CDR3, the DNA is TGTGCCAGCAACGCGGGTTCTTATGGCTACACCTTC. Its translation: CASNAGSYGYTF.